This T cell receptor beta chain was identified in a study of OX40 agonist ivuxolimab in advanced cancers. About the study as a whole: Ivuxolimab, which targeted the costimulatory receptor OX40 (CD134), was an agonistic, fully human IgG2 monoclonal antibody. Intravenous ivuxolimab was administered to patients every 2 weeks at six dose levels: 0.01, 0.1, 0.3, 1.5, 3 and 10 mg/kg. Of the approximately 54 dose-escalation patients, hepatocellular carcinoma was present in around 20, melanoma in roughly 15, renal cell carcinoma in 9 and head and neck cancer in 9. In the dose-escalation cohort, 75% to 85% of patients were male, and the mean age was roughly 56 years with a range of roughly 20 to 79. Prior anti-PD-1, anti-PD-L1 or anti-CTLA-4 therapy was permitted, and approximately 40% of dose-escalation patients had received checkpoint inhibitors. Three dose-escalation patients achieved partial responses, one with hepatocellular carcinoma and two with cutaneous melanoma. The point of sequencing TCRbeta in the periphery was to test whether ivuxolimab changed TCR sequence diversity and drove clonal T-cell expansion. The paper describes the monotherapy dose-escalation part (N ≈ 49 patients) of the phase I trial of ivuxolimab.

Genomic DNA was isolated from the sorted cells so that the TCRbeta CDR3 region could be sequenced. The immunoSEQ Assay was used for sequencing of TCRbeta CDR3 regions. TCRdb holds this immuneACCESS table with in-frame rearrangements only. Some clones are missing; in checked studies, unresolved V genes explain under half, and the rest has no known cause. In all, the sample holds around 84,000 clones, and around 80% of those were seen once. 0.5% to 0.65% of the sample is held by the ten biggest clonotypes. In the case of this clone: It has no known antigen specificity. No qualities accompany the bases; no much larger clone lies one base away.

The trial excluded patients who had a history of autoimmune disease or were on systemic immunosuppression. Peripheral blood for TCR sequencing was collected from all dose cohorts at baseline, on cycle 4 day 1, and on cycle 7 day 1. The samples were taken from a phase I, first-in-human, multicenter, open-label dose-escalation trial of ivuxolimab. Adults with locally advanced or metastatic head and neck squamous cell, hepatocellular, melanoma or renal cell carcinoma were enrolled in the trial. Before TCR sequencing, CD4+ and CD8+ T cells were separately sorted from peripheral blood. The germline V end is reduced by 2 bases and the J end by 4 bases; junction bases left unmatched: 6. The CDR3 numbers 16 residues from cysteine through phenylalanine. Just the 48-base CDR3 DNA is kept, in frame starting at base 1. Via the germline V gene, CDR1 is KGHSH and CDR2 LQKENI. Results and caveats for the whole study, not just this receptor: Partial responders in the 0.1-3.0 mg/kg groups had among the lowest normalized peripheral clonal expansion, especially among CD8+ T cells. On average, CD8+ T cells showed more expanded clones than CD4+ T cells after ivuxolimab. Clonal expansion of both CD4+ and CD8+ blood T cells was observed from baseline to week 6 at doses 0.1 to 3.0 mg/kg. Low levels of normalized T-cell clonal expansion were also seen in some nonresponding patients. Which antigens the clonally expanded peripheral T cells were specific for was not determined.

The sample was CD4+ or CD8+ T cells sorted from blood, taken in a trial of the OX40 agonist ivuxolimab. The V and J segments used are TRBV18 and TRBJ2-2, with 8 bases in between that match TRBD2. The TCR comes from an adult with an advanced solid tumor such as melanoma, head and neck, liver or kidney cancer. This receptor has the CDR3 CASSPTSGTSTGELFF. The DNA sequence is as follows: TGTGCCAGCTCACCAACTAGCGGAACTTCCACCGGGGAGCTGTTTTTT.